What follows is one T cell receptor (beta chain) and its context. The entry originates in a study of cytomegalovirus exposure and HLA in healthy donors. Trimming cost V 0 bases and J 11 bases, with 13 bases left between them. The CDR3 extends over 13 amino acids. Germline values: CDR1 SGHAT, CDR2 FQNNGV. Data came from immunoSEQ multiplex PCR; TCRdb stores just in-frame clones and leaves some out. The profile shows about 110,000 clones, roughly nine tenths of them singletons. The TCR was taken from a woman between 18 and 29 years old in good health and CMV-seronegative. V gene TRBV11-2 combines with J gene TRBJ1-1; no reliable D call. The material sequenced was PBMCs. The CDR3 nucleotides are TGTGCCAGCAGCTTAGATGCCAGGACTATGGCTTTCTTT. It is translated as CASSLDARTMAFF.